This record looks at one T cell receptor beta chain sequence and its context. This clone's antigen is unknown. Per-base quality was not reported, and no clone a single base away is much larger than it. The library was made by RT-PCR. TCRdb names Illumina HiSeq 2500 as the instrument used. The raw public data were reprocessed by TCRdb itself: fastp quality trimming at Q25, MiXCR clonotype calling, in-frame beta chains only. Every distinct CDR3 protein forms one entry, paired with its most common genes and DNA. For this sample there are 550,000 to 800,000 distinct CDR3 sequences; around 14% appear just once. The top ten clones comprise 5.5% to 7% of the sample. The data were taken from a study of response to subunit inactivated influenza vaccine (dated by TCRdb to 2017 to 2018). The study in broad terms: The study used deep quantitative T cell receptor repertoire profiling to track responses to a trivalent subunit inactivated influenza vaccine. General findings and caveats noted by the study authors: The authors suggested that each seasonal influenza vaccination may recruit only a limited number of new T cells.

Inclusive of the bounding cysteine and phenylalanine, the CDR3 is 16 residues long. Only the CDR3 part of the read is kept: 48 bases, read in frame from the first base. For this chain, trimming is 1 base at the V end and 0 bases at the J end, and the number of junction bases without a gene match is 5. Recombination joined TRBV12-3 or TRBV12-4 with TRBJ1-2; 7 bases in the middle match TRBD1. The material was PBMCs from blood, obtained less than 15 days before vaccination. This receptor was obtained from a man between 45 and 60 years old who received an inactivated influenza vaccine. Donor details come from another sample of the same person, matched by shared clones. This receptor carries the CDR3 CASSLGWDSSNYGYTF. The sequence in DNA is TGTGCCAGCAGTTTAGGGTGGGACAGCTCTAACTATGGCTACACCTTC.